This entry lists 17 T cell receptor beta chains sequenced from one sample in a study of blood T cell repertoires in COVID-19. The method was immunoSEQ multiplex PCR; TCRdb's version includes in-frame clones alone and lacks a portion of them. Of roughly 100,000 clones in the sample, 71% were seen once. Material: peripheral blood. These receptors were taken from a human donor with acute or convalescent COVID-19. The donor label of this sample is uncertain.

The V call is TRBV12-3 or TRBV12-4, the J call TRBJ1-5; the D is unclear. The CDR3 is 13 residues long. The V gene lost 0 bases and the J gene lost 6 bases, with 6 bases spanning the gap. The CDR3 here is CASSLAAAQPQHF. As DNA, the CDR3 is TGTGCCAGCAGTTTAGCAGCTGCTCAGCCCCAGCATTTT.

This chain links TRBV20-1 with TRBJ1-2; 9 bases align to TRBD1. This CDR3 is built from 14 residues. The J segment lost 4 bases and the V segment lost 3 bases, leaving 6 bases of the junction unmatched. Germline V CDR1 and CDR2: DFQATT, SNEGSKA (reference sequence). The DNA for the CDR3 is TGCAGTGCTAGTCCTACAGGGGGCGGCTATGGCTACACCTTC. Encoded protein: CSASPTGGGYGYTF.

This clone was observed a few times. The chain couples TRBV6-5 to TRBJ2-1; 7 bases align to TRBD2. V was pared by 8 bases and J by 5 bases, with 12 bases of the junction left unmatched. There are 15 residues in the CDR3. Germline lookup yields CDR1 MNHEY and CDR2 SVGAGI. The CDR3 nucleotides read TGTGCCAGCCCATCACTTAAAGCGGGGAACAATGAGCAGTTCTTC. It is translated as CASPSLKAGNNEQFF.

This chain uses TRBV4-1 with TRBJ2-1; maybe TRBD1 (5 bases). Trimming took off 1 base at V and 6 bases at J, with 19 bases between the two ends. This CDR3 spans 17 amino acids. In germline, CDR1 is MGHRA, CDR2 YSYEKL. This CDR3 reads CASSQGPYGARSNEQFF. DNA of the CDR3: TGCGCCAGCAGCCAAGGGCCGTATGGGGCTAGGTCCAATGAGCAGTTCTTC.

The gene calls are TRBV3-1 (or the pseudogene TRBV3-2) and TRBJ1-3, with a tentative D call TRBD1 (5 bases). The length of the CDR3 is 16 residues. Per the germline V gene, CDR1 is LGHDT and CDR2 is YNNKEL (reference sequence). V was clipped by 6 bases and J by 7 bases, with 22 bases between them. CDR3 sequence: CASSQTAQRLSNTIYF. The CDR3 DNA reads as TGTGCCAGCAGTCAGACAGCCCAAAGGCTCTCGAACACCATATATTTT.

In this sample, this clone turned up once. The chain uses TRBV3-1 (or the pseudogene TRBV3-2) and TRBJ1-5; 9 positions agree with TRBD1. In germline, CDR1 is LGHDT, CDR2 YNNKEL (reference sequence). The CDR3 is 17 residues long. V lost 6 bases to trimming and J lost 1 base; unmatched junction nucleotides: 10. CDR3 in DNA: TGTGCCAGCAGTCGCGGGACAGGGTTTGGAAGCAATCAGCCCCAGCATTTT. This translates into CASSRGTGFGSNQPQHF.

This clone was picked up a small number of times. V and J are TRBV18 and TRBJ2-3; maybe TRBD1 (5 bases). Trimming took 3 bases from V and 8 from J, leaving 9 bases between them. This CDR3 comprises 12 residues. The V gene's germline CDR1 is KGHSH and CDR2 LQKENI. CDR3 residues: CASSPDRGTQYF. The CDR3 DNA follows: TGTGCCAGCTCACCCGACAGAGGTACGCAGTATTTT.

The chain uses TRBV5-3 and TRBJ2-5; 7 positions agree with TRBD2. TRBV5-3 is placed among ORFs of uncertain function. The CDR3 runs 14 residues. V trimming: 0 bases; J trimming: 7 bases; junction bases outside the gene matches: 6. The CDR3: CARSLVGLAVTQYF. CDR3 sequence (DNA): TGTGCCAGAAGCTTGGTGGGTCTAGCGGTGACCCAGTACTTC.

In DNA, the CDR3 is TGCGCCAGCAGCGAGGGAGGGGCCCCCTACGAGCAGTACTTC. It translates to CASSEGGAPYEQYF. The chain has TRBV10-2 and TRBJ2-7; 7 bases map to TRBD2. Germline CDR1 reads WSHSY; CDR2 reads SAAADI. This CDR3 is 14 amino acids long. Trimming removed 6 bases from V and 2 bases from J; junction bases left unmatched: 7.

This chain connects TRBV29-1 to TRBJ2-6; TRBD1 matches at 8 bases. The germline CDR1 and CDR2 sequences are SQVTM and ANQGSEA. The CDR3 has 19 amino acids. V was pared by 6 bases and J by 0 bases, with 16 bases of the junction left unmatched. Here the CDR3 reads CSVAGPLDREYSGANVLTF. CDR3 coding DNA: TGCAGCGTCGCTGGTCCCCTGGACAGGGAATACTCTGGGGCCAACGTCCTGACTTTC.

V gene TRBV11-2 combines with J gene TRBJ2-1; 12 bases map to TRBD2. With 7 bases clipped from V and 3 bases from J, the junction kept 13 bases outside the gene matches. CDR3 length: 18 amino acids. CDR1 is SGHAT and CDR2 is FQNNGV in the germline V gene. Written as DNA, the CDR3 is TGTGCCAGCACCCCGTCGCTAGCGGGGGGGTTCTACTACAATGAGCAGTTCTTC. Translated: CASTPSLAGGFYYNEQFF.

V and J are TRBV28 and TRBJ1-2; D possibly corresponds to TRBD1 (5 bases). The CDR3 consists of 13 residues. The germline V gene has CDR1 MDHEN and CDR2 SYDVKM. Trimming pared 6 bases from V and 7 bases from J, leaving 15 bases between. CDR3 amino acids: CASSRTRQGGYTF. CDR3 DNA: TGTGCCAGCAGCCGTACCAGGCAGGGTGGCTACACCTTC.

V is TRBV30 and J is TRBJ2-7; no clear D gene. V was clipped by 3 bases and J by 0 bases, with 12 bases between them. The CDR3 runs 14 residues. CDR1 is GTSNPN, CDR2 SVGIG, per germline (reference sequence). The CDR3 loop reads CAWRVSGSSYEQYF. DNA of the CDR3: TGTGCCTGGAGGGTCTCGGGTTCCTCCTACGAGCAGTACTTC.

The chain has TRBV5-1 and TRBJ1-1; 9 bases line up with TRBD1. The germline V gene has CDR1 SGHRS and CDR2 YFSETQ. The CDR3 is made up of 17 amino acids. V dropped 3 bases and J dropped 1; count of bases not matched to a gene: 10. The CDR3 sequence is CASSYSGQGSSNTEAFF. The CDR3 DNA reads TGCGCCAGCAGCTACAGCGGACAGGGGTCTTCGAACACTGAAGCTTTCTTT.

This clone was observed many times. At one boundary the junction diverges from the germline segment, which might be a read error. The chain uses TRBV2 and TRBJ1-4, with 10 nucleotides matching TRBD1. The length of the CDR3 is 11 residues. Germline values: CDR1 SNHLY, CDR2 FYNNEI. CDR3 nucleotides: TGTGCCAGCAAATCAAAGACAGGGGGCGGTTTT. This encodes CASKSKTGGGF.

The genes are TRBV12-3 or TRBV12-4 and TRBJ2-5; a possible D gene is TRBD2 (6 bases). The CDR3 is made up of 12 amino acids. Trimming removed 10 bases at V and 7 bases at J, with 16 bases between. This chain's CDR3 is CAIQEGFGTQYF. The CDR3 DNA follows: TGTGCCATTCAGGAGGGCTTTGGGACCCAGTACTTC.

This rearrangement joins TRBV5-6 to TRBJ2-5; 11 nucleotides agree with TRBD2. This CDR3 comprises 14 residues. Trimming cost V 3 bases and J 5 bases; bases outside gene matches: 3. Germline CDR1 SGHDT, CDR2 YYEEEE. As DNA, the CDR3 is TGTGCCAGCAGCTCCAGACTAGCGGGGGAGACCCAGTACTTC. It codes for CASSSRLAGETQYF.